This T cell receptor (beta chain) derives from a study of blood T cell repertoires in COVID-19. Study overall: There were acute and convalescent COVID-19 samples, and they came from the United States, Italy and Spain. Sources were T cells, B-cell-depleted T cells, or PBMCs; the material itself was cDNA or gDNA.

Germline trimming cut 4 bases from V and 5 bases from J; bases unmatched to any gene: 1. This CDR3 comprises 15 residues. Germline CDR1 reads SGHNT; CDR2 reads YYREEE (reference sequence). Per the original data handling: From reference gene primer amplification, estimates of nucleated cell counts were derived. Clones were read by immunoSEQ multiplex PCR, and TCRdb kept only the in-frame ones, dropping some. The V and J calls and the clone size are those of that table, but D and trimming were determined from the DNA. The table records under 250,000 clones, 80% to 90% of them present only once. The chain couples TRBV5-4 to TRBJ2-2, with 14 bases aligning to TRBD2. This TCR was sampled from a human donor in a cohort sampled during active COVID-19. Specimen: peripheral blood. CDR3: CASSRLAGGTGELFF. The CDR3 DNA follows: TGTGCCAGCAGCCGACTAGCGGGAGGGACCGGGGAGCTGTTTTTT. The full variable domain, its missing parts supplied by reference TRBV5-4 and TRBJ2-2, is ETGVTQSPTHLIKTRGQQVTLRCSSQSGHNTVSWYQQALGQGPQFIFQYYREEENGRGNFPPRFSGLQFPNYSSELNVNALELDDSALYLCASSRLAGGTGELFFGEGSRLTVL.